Shown below are 17 T cell receptor beta chains from a single sample sequenced in a study of blood T cell repertoires in COVID-19. The method was immunoSEQ multiplex PCR; TCRdb's version includes in-frame clones alone and lacks a portion of them. Of approximately 400,000 clones listed, more than 85% were seen once; the top ten hold over 0.7%. Sequenced: PBMCs or T cells enriched from blood (not recorded which). The receptors shown here come from a woman aged 40 to 50 who had been exposed to COVID-19.

This rearrangement joins TRBV19 to TRBJ1-6; D is uncertain. V was trimmed by 5 bases and J by 9 bases, leaving 8 bases between them. The germline V gene has CDR1 LNHDA and CDR2 SQIVND (reference sequence). This CDR3 is built from 12 residues. The CDR3 spells CASSPRGSPLHF. The CDR3 region has the DNA TGTGCCAGTAGTCCGCGGGGTTCACCCCTCCACTTT.

The chain has TRBV7-2 and TRBJ1-2; 7 positions match TRBD1. Trimming removed 4 bases from V and 9 bases from J; junction bases left unmatched: 8. Germline lookup yields CDR1 SGHTA and CDR2 FQGNSA. The CDR3 runs 13 residues. DNA of the CDR3: TGTGCCAGCAGCTATGACAGGGTTGCAAGCTACACCTTC. Its translation: CASSYDRVASYTF. Together with reference TRBV7-2 and TRBJ1-2, the CDR3 gives the full variable domain: GAGVSQSPSNKVTEKGKDVELRCDPISGHTALYWYRQSLGQGLEFLIYFQGNSAPDKSGLPSDRFSAERTGGSVSTLTIQRTQQEDSAVYLCASSYDRVASYTFGSGTRLTVV.

The J gene is TRBJ1-5, the V gene TRBV27, with D unclear. Germline V gene data show CDR1 as MNHEY and CDR2 as SMNVEV (reference sequence). The V gene lost 6 bases and the J gene lost 3 bases, with 12 bases spanning the gap. The CDR3 extends over 14 amino acids. The CDR3 DNA reads TGTGCCAGCAGCAGACCGGGTAACAATCAGCCCCAGCATTTT. It codes for CASSRPGNNQPQHF.

This sequence joins TRBV4-3 and TRBJ2-3; D not certain. CDR3 length: 16 amino acids. Germline-derived CDR1 and CDR2 are LGHNA and YSLEER. The V end lost 0 bases, the J end lost 0 bases, and 10 bases lay between the germline ends. The CDR3 loop is CASSQEVGFSTDTQYF. DNA for the CDR3: TGCGCCAGCAGCCAAGAAGTTGGCTTTAGCACAGATACGCAGTATTTT.

V and J are TRBV30 and TRBJ2-3; TRBD2 is a possible D gene (7 bases). Between the trimmed V and J ends, which lost 2 bases and 6 bases, there was a span of 12 bases. The CDR3 runs to 13 residues. Germline CDR1 GTSNPN, CDR2 SVGIG (reference sequence). CDR3 in DNA: TGTGCCTGGAGTAGCGGGACAACGGATACGCAGTATTTT. It yields the protein CAWSSGTTDTQYF.

This chain joins TRBV27 and TRBJ2-7; D uncertain. CDR1 and CDR2 (germline): MNHEY, SMNVEV (reference sequence). Deletions cut 0 bases from V and 7 bases from J, with 19 bases between. The CDR3 spans 16 residues. CDR3 residues: CASSLSRDFLAGEQYF. In nucleotides, the CDR3 is TGTGCCAGCAGTTTATCAAGAGACTTCCTGGCTGGAGAGCAGTACTTC.

The genes are TRBV19 and TRBJ1-6; 8 nucleotides match TRBD1. Trimming at V came to 5 bases and at J to 7 bases, leaving 4 bases not matched to a gene. Germline CDR1 reads LNHDA; CDR2 reads SQIVND (reference sequence). This CDR3 has 14 amino acids. The CDR3 DNA reads TGTGCCAGTAGTCGGGACAGGTCGAATTCACCCCTCCACTTT. The encoded protein is CASSRDRSNSPLHF.

The CDR3 sequence: CASSLSGQTGNTIYF. The CDR3 DNA reads as TGTGCCAGCAGCTTGAGCGGGCAAACTGGAAACACCATATATTTT. This chain connects TRBV7-8 to TRBJ1-3; D is unresolved. Germline V gene data show CDR1 as SGHVS and CDR2 as FQNEAQ. The CDR3 extends over 15 amino acids. Trimming stripped 3 bases from V and 2 bases from J, with 11 bases between.

The chain recombines TRBV5-1 with TRBJ1-6, with a possible D match to TRBD1 (6 bases). The ends were cut back, 3 bases at V and 7 bases at J, with 17 bases in the middle. Per germline, CDR1 SGHRS and CDR2 YFSETQ. This CDR3 spans 16 amino acids. In DNA form, the CDR3 reads TGCGCCAGCAGCTCGCAGGGCAGGGGTGACAATTCACCCCTCCACTTT. The encoded protein is CASSSQGRGDNSPLHF.

The rearrangement links TRBV27 to TRBJ1-5, with D uncertain. The length of the CDR3 is 19 residues. Germline V lookup: CDR1 MNHEY, CDR2 SMNVEV (reference sequence). With 4 bases removed from V and 3 bases from J, the gap between germline ends came to 25 bases. The CDR3 nucleotides read TGTGCCAGCAGTTCCTCCCGGGTTTTAACCAATAGTGCCAATCAGCCCCAGCATTTT. Protein: CASSSSRVLTNSANQPQHF.

The chain carries TRBV7-2 and TRBJ1-1, with 8 bases fitting TRBD1. The germline gives CDR1 SGHTA, CDR2 FQGNSA. CDR3 size: 15 residues. Unmatched junction bases numbered 5, after V lost 1 base and J lost 4 bases. The CDR3 sequence is CASSLVGTGVTEAFF. In nucleotides, the CDR3 is TGTGCCAGCAGCTTAGTGGGGACAGGCGTCACTGAAGCTTTCTTT. The whole variable domain, filled in from reference TRBV7-2 and TRBJ1-1, reads GAGVSQSPSNKVTEKGKDVELRCDPISGHTALYWYRQSLGQGLEFLIYFQGNSAPDKSGLPSDRFSAERTGGSVSTLTIQRTQQEDSAVYLCASSLVGTGVTEAFFGQGTRLTVV.

This chain links TRBV3-1 (or the pseudogene TRBV3-2) with TRBJ2-7; 7 bases agree with TRBD1. Trimming took 3 bases from V and 2 from J; bases not matched to a gene: 4. The CDR3 contains 14 residues. Germline assignment: CDR1 LGHDT and CDR2 YNNKEL (reference sequence). The chain's CDR3 is CASSQEQGTYEQYF. The CDR3 DNA follows: TGTGCCAGCAGCCAGGAACAGGGGACCTACGAGCAGTACTTC.

V and J are TRBV10-3 and TRBJ2-7; TRBD2 matches at 10 bases. This CDR3 region has 14 residues. J lost 2 bases, V lost 5 bases, and 3 bases had no gene match. The germline V gene has CDR1 ENHRY and CDR2 SYGVKD. The CDR3 here is CAISLAGETYEQYF. CDR3 nucleotides: TGTGCCATCAGTCTAGCGGGGGAGACCTACGAGCAGTACTTC.

V and J are TRBV29-1 and TRBJ2-2; D possibly corresponds to TRBD2 (5 bases). The CDR3 is made up of 13 amino acids. The V gene lost 7 bases and the J gene lost 1 base, with 10 bases spanning the gap. Per the germline V gene, CDR1 is SQVTM and CDR2 is ANQGSEA. The CDR3 region has the DNA TGCAGCGCGATGAGGGAGAACACCGGGGAGCTGTTTTTT. Protein sequence: CSAMRENTGELFF.

The CDR3 nucleotides are TGTGCCAGCAGCGTATCCGGGACAGGGGATAACTATGGCTACACCTTC. Encoded protein: CASSVSGTGDNYGYTF. The J gene is TRBJ1-2, the V gene TRBV9, with 10 nucleotides matching TRBD1. J was trimmed by 1 base and V by 1 base; bases with no gene match: 4. CDR1 is SGDLS and CDR2 is YYNGEE in the germline V gene. This CDR3 region has 16 residues.

This chain connects TRBV5-1 to TRBJ1-1, with TRBD1 identical over 7 bases. Trimming took 0 bases from V and 4 from J; bases not matched to a gene: 6. Germline V gene data show CDR1 as SGHRS and CDR2 as YFSETQ. CDR3 length: 15 amino acids. The CDR3 is CASSLGAAGGTEAFF. In DNA form, the CDR3 reads TGCGCCAGCAGCTTGGGGGCAGCAGGGGGCACTGAAGCTTTCTTT.

The rearrangement links TRBV19 to TRBJ1-3; 7 bases align to TRBD1. This CDR3 has 14 residues. Germline CDR1 and CDR2: LNHDA and SQIVND (reference sequence). The ends lost 6 bases at V and 4 bases at J; junction bases unmatched: 6. The CDR3 DNA is TGTGCCAGTAGAAAACAGGGGATCGGAAACACCATATATTTT. This codes for CASRKQGIGNTIYF.